This entry lists 30 T cell receptor beta chains sequenced from one sample in a study of T-cell reconstitution after alpha-beta-depleted transplantation in children. For TCRbeta, the library was prepared with unique molecular identifiers. A single record per CDR3 protein comes from TCRdb applying MiXCR to the PCR reads. The table records about a million distinct CDR3 sequences, roughly 29% of them present only once. Sequences were derived from PBMCs, mostly from graft donor cells, sampled 360 days after TCRalphabeta/CD19-depleted stem cell transplant. The receptors derive from a boy under two years old who had a stem cell transplant for SCID, so the T cells may come from the graft donor.

The table lists this clonotype with a few counts. The V and J genes are TRBV28 and TRBJ1-2, with D possibly being TRBD1 (5 bases). Germline lookup yields CDR1 MDHEN and CDR2 SYDVKM. The CDR3 has 16 residues. Trimming shortened V by 6 bases and J by 0 bases, and 17 bases separated the two germline ends. For the CDR3, the DNA is TGTGCCAGCAGCCGAAGTGGACATACCCCTAACTATGGCTACACCTTC. As protein: CASSRSGHTPNYGYTF.

This clonotype was counted a few times. The V and J genes are TRBV18 and TRBJ2-1; 7 bases line up with TRBD1. Unmatched junction bases numbered 10, after V lost 6 bases and J lost 8 bases. This CDR3 has 14 residues. CDR1 is KGHSH, CDR2 LQKENI, per germline. The CDR3 DNA reads TGTGCCAGCTCGTCGCAGACAGGGATCGATGAGCAGTTCTTC. Translation: CASSSQTGIDEQFF.

The sample holds many counts of this clonotype. The rearrangement uses TRBV5-1 and TRBJ2-7; TRBD1 agrees at 7 bases. The junction had 2 bases not matched to a gene; V was cut back by 1 base and J by 4 bases. This CDR3 has 13 amino acids. The germline CDR1 and CDR2 sequences are SGHRS and YFSETQ. DNA of the CDR3: TGCGCCAGCAGCTTGCAACAGGGGTACGAGCAGTACTTC. Encoded protein: CASSLQQGYEQYF.

This clonotype has only a few counts. The chain carries TRBV3-1 and TRBJ2-3; 7 nucleotides match TRBD1. With V trimmed by 0 bases and J by 1 base, 1 base remained unmatched. Germline CDR1 reads LGHDT; CDR2 reads YNNKEL (reference sequence). This CDR3 has 15 amino acids. CDR3 loop: CASSQDDRGTDTQYF. CDR3 in DNA: TGTGCCAGCAGCCAAGATGACAGGGGCACAGATACGCAGTATTTT.

This clonotype was seen only a few times. The CDR3 DNA reads TGTGCCAGCAGCCAACTTACGAGACAGGGGGCTGGGGAGCTGTTTTTT. Translated: CASSQLTRQGAGELFF. This sequence joins TRBV6-1 and TRBJ2-2; 10 bases line up with TRBD1. The length of the CDR3 is 16 residues. J gave up 8 bases and V 6 bases, and 12 bases lay outside the gene matches. Germline CDR1 and CDR2: MNHNS and SASEGT.

The chain joins TRBV20-1 to TRBJ2-3, with D perhaps matching TRBD2 (5 bases). The V end lost 2 bases, the J end lost 6 bases, and 18 bases lay between the germline ends. CDR3 length: 15 amino acids. Germline V gene sequence: CDR1 DFQATT, CDR2 SNEGSKA (reference sequence). CDR3 sequence: CSARFVNGVRDTQYF. The CDR3 bases are TGCAGTGCTAGATTTGTGAACGGGGTTAGGGATACGCAGTATTTT.

V gene TRBV6-1 combines with J gene TRBJ1-1; D remains unclear. The V and J ends lost 5 bases and 1 base respectively, with 20 bases between them. This CDR3 has 17 amino acids. CDR1 and CDR2 from the germline V gene are MNHNS and SASEGT. The CDR3 sequence is CASSPHRGRAENTEAFF. The CDR3 nucleotides are TGTGCCAGCAGTCCCCACAGAGGACGGGCCGAGAACACTGAAGCTTTCTTT.

The table lists this clonotype with a few counts. V usage is TRBV2 and J usage is TRBJ2-2; D possibly matches TRBD1 or TRBD2 (5 bases each). Trimming removed 10 bases at V and 0 bases at J, with 15 bases between. The length of the CDR3 is 15 residues. Germline V lookup: CDR1 SNHLY, CDR2 FYNNEI. CDR3 amino acids: CATKRDGPNTGELFF. DNA of the CDR3: TGTGCCACCAAACGGGACGGCCCGAACACCGGGGAGCTGTTTTTT.

The V and J genes are TRBV12-3 or TRBV12-4 and TRBJ2-7, with D possibly TRBD2 on 6 matching bases. This CDR3 has 15 amino acids. Trimming shortened V by 2 bases and J by 2 bases, and 13 bases separated the two germline ends. For the CDR3, the DNA is TGTGCCAGCAGTTTAAAACGGGGGTGGACCTACGAGCAGTACTTC. Its translation: CASSLKRGWTYEQYF.

This clonotype has more than one count but fewer than ten. This chain joins TRBV20-1 and TRBJ2-3; 11 bases fit TRBD1. From germline, CDR1 is DFQATT and CDR2 SNEGSKA (reference sequence). The CDR3 runs 15 residues. V shed 2 bases and J 3 bases; nucleotides not matched to a gene: 4. The CDR3 DNA sequence: TGCAGTGCTAGAAGGACAGGGGGCGCAACAGATACGCAGTATTTT. It codes for CSARRTGGATDTQYF.

The chain carries TRBV7-6 and TRBJ1-2; D might be TRBD1 (6 bases). CDR1 and CDR2 from the germline V gene are SGHVS and FNYEAQ. The CDR3 runs to 16 residues. V was cut by 1 base and J by 2 bases, with 14 bases left in between. The CDR3 reads CASSLGVRGANYGYTF. In DNA form, the CDR3 reads TGTGCCAGCAGCTTAGGTGTGCGGGGGGCCAACTATGGCTACACCTTC.

This rearrangement joins TRBV3-1 to TRBJ1-2, with D uncertain. V shed 0 bases and J shed 4 bases, with 12 bases lying between them. The germline CDR1 and CDR2 sequences are LGHDT and YNNKEL (reference sequence). The CDR3 has 15 residues. For the CDR3, the DNA is TGTGCCAGCAGCCAAGATCCAGGAATCGTCTATGGCTACACCTTC. Translating gives CASSQDPGIVYGYTF.

The chain combines TRBV28 with TRBJ1-2, with D unresolved. This CDR3 is built from 15 residues. V lost 5 bases, J lost 4 bases, and 17 bases lay in between. The germline CDR1 and CDR2 sequences are MDHEN and SYDVKM. DNA of the CDR3: TGTGCCAGCAGTCTTACTCCAGTCAGGCCCTATGGCTACACCTTC. Encoded protein: CASSLTPVRPYGYTF.

This clonotype was observed a few times. V and J are TRBV2 and TRBJ2-7; D is unresolved. Germline V gene data show CDR1 as SNHLY and CDR2 as FYNNEI. This CDR3 comprises 13 residues. The V gene lost 3 bases and the J gene lost 2 bases, with 8 bases spanning the gap. CDR3 loop: CASSDRRAYEQYF. CDR3 bases: TGTGCCAGCAGTGACAGGCGCGCCTACGAGCAGTACTTC.

This clonotype was observed a handful of times. V gene TRBV7-8 combines with J gene TRBJ2-3, with 10 bases aligning to TRBD2. The V gene end was trimmed by 5 bases and the J gene end by 10 bases; junction bases not matched to a gene: 3. CDR3 length: 12 amino acids. The germline gives CDR1 SGHVS, CDR2 FQNEAQ. In nucleotides, the CDR3 is TGTGCCAGCAGCCTTACTAGCGGGGCGCAGTATTTT. Residues: CASSLTSGAQYF.

This clonotype has more than one count but fewer than ten. This chain connects TRBV7-8 to TRBJ2-7; TRBD1 aligns across 7 bases. CDR3 length equals 15 residues. V shed 4 bases and J 2 bases; nucleotides not matched to a gene: 8. CDR1 is SGHVS and CDR2 is FQNEAQ in the germline V gene. CDR3 sequence: CASSWRQGPPYEQYF. The DNA of the CDR3 is TGTGCCAGCAGCTGGCGACAGGGCCCTCCCTACGAGCAGTACTTC.

This clonotype was observed a few times. V gene TRBV7-2 combines with J gene TRBJ2-1; TRBD1 aligns across 7 bases. The CDR3 is made up of 13 amino acids. CDR1 and CDR2 from the germline V gene are SGHTA and FQGNSA. V lost 4 bases and J lost 9; bases outside the gene matches: 6. The CDR3 region is CASSYSQGVEQFF. The DNA of the CDR3 is TGTGCCAGCAGCTACTCTCAGGGGGTTGAGCAGTTCTTC. The full variable domain, completed using reference TRBV7-2 and TRBJ2-1, is GAGVSQSPSNKVTEKGKDVELRCDPISGHTALYWYRQSLGQGLEFLIYFQGNSAPDKSGLPSDRFSAERTGGSVSTLTIQRTQQEDSAVYLCASSYSQGVEQFFGPGTRLTVL.

This clonotype was observed a handful of times. This chain connects TRBV5-1 to TRBJ1-1, with unresolved D. The CDR3 is made up of 15 amino acids. Trimming took off 0 bases at V and 1 base at J, with 10 bases between the two ends. In germline, CDR1 is SGHRS, CDR2 YFSETQ. CDR3 in amino acids: CASSLGEVANTEAFF. The CDR3 region has the DNA TGCGCCAGCAGCTTGGGGGAAGTCGCGAACACTGAAGCTTTCTTT.

The chain has TRBV29-1 and TRBJ2-7; 11 nucleotides agree with TRBD1. Trimming removed 6 bases from V and 3 bases from J; junction bases left unmatched: 4. There are 13 residues in the CDR3. Germline V lookup: CDR1 SQVTM, CDR2 ANQGSEA. DNA of the CDR3: TGCAGCGTCTGGACAGGGGGCGACTACGAGCAGTACTTC. It specifies CSVWTGGDYEQYF.

This clonotype was recorded a few times. This rearrangement joins TRBV5-1 to TRBJ2-3; D is uncertain. This CDR3 has 17 amino acids. The germline CDR1 and CDR2 sequences are SGHRS and YFSETQ. Deletions cut 4 bases from V and 0 bases from J, with 18 bases between. The CDR3 here is CASSRVAVWQSTDTQYF. Written as DNA, the CDR3 is TGCGCCAGCAGCCGAGTGGCGGTGTGGCAGAGCACAGATACGCAGTATTTT.

This chain links TRBV12-3 or TRBV12-4 with TRBJ1-6, with no clear D. CDR3 length: 12 amino acids. V lost 5 bases and J lost 9, with 8 bases in between. For the CDR3, the DNA is TGTGCCAGCAGTACACGTTCTTCACCCCTCCACTTT. It encodes CASSTRSSPLHF.

The V and J genes are TRBV6-2 or TRBV6-3 and TRBJ2-5; 10 bases align to TRBD1. V shed 6 bases, J shed 4 bases, and the junction held 5 bases outside the gene matches. The CDR3 length is 14 residues. Germline CDR1 is MNHEY and CDR2 is SVGEGT. For the CDR3, the DNA is TGTGCCAGCAGAGAGACAGGGGGCGTAGAGACCCAGTACTTC. Translating it yields CASRETGGVETQYF.

In this sample, this clonotype turned up a few times. This chain connects TRBV21-1 to TRBJ2-7. TRBV21-1 is a known pseudogene. The CDR3 sequence is 14 residues long. The chain's CDR3 is CASPRRGLYYEQYF. The CDR3 DNA follows: TGTGCCAGCCCCAGACGAGGCCTATATTACGAGCAGTACTTC.

The V gene is TRBV7-6, the J gene TRBJ1-5, with D maybe TRBD1 (6 bases). Germline CDR1 reads SGHVS; CDR2 reads FNYEAQ. V shed 1 base and J shed 0 bases, with 19 bases lying between them. CDR3 length equals 19 residues. DNA of the CDR3: TGTGCCAGCAGCTTAGAACCGACAGAGGGGGACTATAGCAATCAGCCCCAGCATTTT. Amino acid sequence: CASSLEPTEGDYSNQPQHF.

This clonotype was recorded many times. The rearrangement uses TRBV12-3 or TRBV12-4 and TRBJ2-1; TRBD1 matches 7 bases. This CDR3 is 14 amino acids long. The trim removed 3 bases at V and 2 bases at J, leaving 1 base unmatched. CDR3: CASSLGTAYNEQFF. CDR3 in DNA: TGTGCCAGCAGTTTGGGGACAGCCTACAATGAGCAGTTCTTC.

There are a few counts of this clonotype. This chain uses TRBV5-1 with TRBJ1-1; D unclear. Germline CDR1 SGHRS, CDR2 YFSETQ. This CDR3 is 14 amino acids long. The V end lost 0 bases, the J end lost 6 bases, and 12 bases lay between the germline ends. The CDR3, as DNA: TGCGCCAGCAGCTTGGTTCGGGCCCCCGCTGAAGCTTTCTTT. It codes for CASSLVRAPAEAFF.

This clonotype occurred a few times. The V and J genes are TRBV20-1 and TRBJ2-3, with 8 bases matching TRBD2. Germline V gene sequence: CDR1 DFQATT, CDR2 SNEGSKA (reference sequence). The CDR3 length is 16 residues. The J segment lost 0 bases and the V segment lost 6 bases, leaving 11 bases of the junction unmatched. The CDR3 is CSAAGQRGRSTDTQYF. The CDR3 nucleotides are TGCAGTGCCGCCGGGCAGCGGGGGCGAAGCACAGATACGCAGTATTTT.

This clonotype occurred a few times. The V call is TRBV4-3, the J call TRBJ2-1; D is unclear. The CDR3 extends over 14 amino acids. Germline CDR1 LGHNA, CDR2 YSLEER. V was trimmed by 1 base and J by 3 bases, leaving 7 bases between them. For the CDR3, the DNA is TGCGCCAGCAGCCAAGGTCCAGTCTACAATGAGCAGTTCTTC. Its protein product is CASSQGPVYNEQFF.

This clonotype showed up just a few times. This chain links TRBV7-8 with TRBJ2-3; 11 bases are shared with TRBD2. V lost 5 bases and J lost 7; bases outside the gene matches: 8. Germline-derived CDR1 and CDR2 are SGHVS and FQNEAQ. The CDR3 spans 15 residues. CDR3 bases: TGTGCCAGCAGCGCTTTAGCGGGGGGGCCGTATACGCAGTATTTT. Translating it yields CASSALAGGPYTQYF.

This clonotype showed up just a few times. The chain combines TRBV20-1 with TRBJ1-6; tentative D call: TRBD1 (6 bases). Trimming took off 0 bases at V and 10 bases at J, with 13 bases between the two ends. The CDR3 length is 14 residues. The germline V gene has CDR1 DFQATT and CDR2 SNEGSKA (reference sequence). The CDR3, as DNA: TGCAGTGCTAGAGATGTCCCAGGGGAATCACCCCTCCACTTT. This sequence encodes CSARDVPGESPLHF.